The clone carrying this T cell receptor (beta chain) was counted once. Its antigen is undetermined. This record comes from a study of cytomegalovirus exposure and HLA in healthy donors. Findings of the study overall: The authors assumed roughly uniform sequencing depth across donors for presence/absence analyses.

With 60 Vbeta and 13 Jbeta primers, the PCR was carried out. The authors' processing: Counted up in a later analysis, unique TCR beta chains came to 60 million to 95 million, with around 9.9 million shared. Measured with immunoSEQ multiplex PCR; TCRdb has only the in-frame clones, and not every one. The V and J calls and clone size come from that table; D and trimming were worked out from the DNA. The table includes tens of thousands of clones, about four fifths detected once. In germline, CDR1 is MGHRA, CDR2 YSYEKL. The V gene lost 0 bases and the J gene lost 3 bases, with 6 bases spanning the gap. The length of the CDR3 is 13 residues.

The TCR was taken from a woman aged 18 to 35 in good health and CMV-seropositive. This chain joins TRBV4-1 and TRBJ2-7, with no clear D. Sample: PBMCs. The CDR3 here is CASSQEDSYEQYF. DNA of the CDR3: TGCGCCAGCAGCCAAGAAGATAGCTACGAGCAGTACTTC.